This TCR beta chain emerged from a study of patients and donors after allogeneic stem cell transplantation. This clonotype has more than one count but fewer than ten. The CDR3 is 14 residues long. CDR1 is SGHRS, CDR2 YFSETQ, per germline. The V gene end was trimmed by 9 bases and the J gene end by 5 bases; junction bases not matched to a gene: 14. TCRdb reprocessed the RT-PCR reads via MiXCR and lists one record per CDR3 protein. Of around 70,000 distinct CDR3 sequences listed, around 27% are singletons. What was sequenced was blood, either unsorted or a sorted T cell fraction (not recorded which). This TCR was recovered from a human donor who was either an allogeneic HSCT recipient or a stem cell or donor lymphocyte infusion donor (not recorded which). It is not recorded whose cells these are; they may come from a transplant donor. The chain employs TRBV5-1 and TRBJ2-7; 7 nucleotides line up with TRBD2. The DNA for the CDR3 is TGCGCCAACCTGGGACTACCATTACCTAACGAGCAGTACTTC. Its translation: CANLGLPLPNEQYF.